The clone carrying this T cell receptor beta chain occurred many times. One entry per CDR3 protein results from TCRdb running MiXCR on the 5' RACE reads. The table lists 35,000 to 50,000 distinct CDR3 sequences, roughly 27% of them singletons. The CDR3 length is 15 residues. V shed 4 bases and J shed 0 bases, with 12 bases lying between them. CDR1 is SGDLS, CDR2 YYNGEE, per germline. CD4+CD45RO+CD25- cells were isolated as memory CD4+ T cells. What was sequenced was memory CD4+ T cells sorted from a lymph node. Subset in this sample: memory CD4+ T cells, CD4+CD45RO+CD25-. The sequence derives from a female donor with breast cancer. The V call is TRBV9, the J call TRBJ2-3; the D gene is possibly TRBD1 (5 bases). The chain's CDR3 is CASSINGQSTDTQYF. CDR3 nucleotides: TGTGCCAGCAGCATTAACGGACAAAGCACAGATACGCAGTATTTT. Full variable domain (rest looked up from reference TRBV9 and TRBJ2-3): DSGVTQTPKHLITATGQRVTLRCSPRSGDLSVYWYQQSLDQGLQFLIQYYNGEERAKGNILERFSAQQFPDLHSELNLSSLELGDSALYFCASSINGQSTDTQYFGPGTRLTVL.